A selection of T cell receptor beta chains follows, all from one sample in a study of blood T cell repertoires in COVID-19. This table comes from immunoSEQ multiplex PCR, and its TCRdb copy is limited to in-frame clones, with some not included. The sample holds 300,000 to 350,000 clones, roughly 89% seen once. The sequencing sample was made of peripheral blood. These receptors all stem from a man aged 25-45 years with COVID-19, enrolled during active disease. Both conserved end residues are part of each CDR3. The order of the fields is CDR3 protein, CDR3 DNA, V gene, CDR3 length, clone size, D gene, J gene. The D gene is left open where the match is weak. Expanded clones are given a class, and other clones once, few, many or no size at all.

cdr3_aa: CSVMGRGISRGGYTF; cdr3_nt: TGCAGCGTGATGGGCAGGGGGATTAGTCGTGGTGGCTACACCTTC; v_call: TRBV29-1; cdr3_length: 15; clone_size: .; d_call: TRBD1; j_call: TRBJ1-2
cdr3_aa: CASSVATRFASTDTQYF; cdr3_nt: TGTGCCAGCAGCGTAGCTACCCGATTCGCTAGCACAGATACGCAGTATTTT; v_call: TRBV9; cdr3_length: 17; clone_size: .; d_call: .; j_call: TRBJ2-3
cdr3_aa: CSVALGLAGGPGNIQYF; cdr3_nt: TGCAGCGTTGCACTGGGACTAGCGGGAGGGCCTGGAAACATTCAGTACTTC; v_call: TRBV29-1; cdr3_length: 17; clone_size: .; d_call: TRBD2; j_call: TRBJ2-4
cdr3_aa: CASSAAGGQVETQYF; cdr3_nt: TGTGCCAGCAGCGCTGCGGGGGGCCAGGTAGAGACCCAGTACTTC; v_call: TRBV7-2; cdr3_length: 15; clone_size: .; d_call: TRBD2; j_call: TRBJ2-5
cdr3_aa: CASSPSQGYEQFF; cdr3_nt: TGTGCCAGCAGTCCGTCACAGGGGTATGAGCAGTTCTTC; v_call: TRBV12-3/TRBV12-4; cdr3_length: 13; clone_size: .; d_call: TRBD1; j_call: TRBJ2-1
cdr3_aa: CASSLTAIYEQYF; cdr3_nt: TGTGCCAGTAGCTTGACAGCGATCTACGAGCAGTACTTC; v_call: TRBV19; cdr3_length: 13; clone_size: .; d_call: .; j_call: TRBJ2-7
cdr3_aa: CASSPLETQYF; cdr3_nt: TGTGCCAGCAGCCCCCTGGAGACCCAGTACTTC; v_call: TRBV7-2; cdr3_length: 11; clone_size: .; d_call: .; j_call: TRBJ2-5
cdr3_aa: CASSFLGGVTEAFF; cdr3_nt: TGTGCCAGCAGTTTTTTAGGGGGCGTCACTGAAGCTTTCTTT; v_call: TRBV7-2; cdr3_length: 14; clone_size: .; d_call: TRBD1; j_call: TRBJ1-1
cdr3_aa: CSVSEQGYNEQFF; cdr3_nt: TGCAGCGTGTCCGAACAGGGATACAATGAGCAGTTCTTC; v_call: TRBV29-1; cdr3_length: 13; clone_size: .; d_call: .; j_call: TRBJ2-1
cdr3_aa: CASSGTFSNQPQHF; cdr3_nt: TGTGCCAGCTCCGGGACATTTAGCAATCAGCCCCAGCATTTT; v_call: TRBV6-5; cdr3_length: 14; clone_size: once; d_call: .; j_call: TRBJ1-5
cdr3_aa: CASSPRWAGVDGYTF; cdr3_nt: TGTGCCAGCAGTCCTCGCTGGGCAGGGGTGGACGGCTACACCTTC; v_call: TRBV19; cdr3_length: 15; clone_size: .; d_call: .; j_call: TRBJ1-2
cdr3_aa: CAISETSDPYEQYF; cdr3_nt: TGTGCCATCAGTGAGACTAGCGACCCCTACGAGCAGTACTTC; v_call: TRBV10-3; cdr3_length: 14; clone_size: .; d_call: TRBD2; j_call: TRBJ2-7
cdr3_aa: CASSDVGGGYLYNEQFF; cdr3_nt: TGTGCCAGCAGCGATGTCGGGGGGGGTTACTTGTACAATGAGCAGTTCTTC; v_call: TRBV7-2; cdr3_length: 17; clone_size: .; d_call: TRBD2; j_call: TRBJ2-1
cdr3_aa: CASSIPPQTSGPYNEQFF; cdr3_nt: TGTGCCAGTAGTATACCCCCCCAAACTAGCGGACCCTACAATGAGCAGTTCTTC; v_call: TRBV19; cdr3_length: 18; clone_size: .; d_call: TRBD2; j_call: TRBJ2-1
cdr3_aa: CASTRTRQKETQYF; cdr3_nt: TGTGCCAGCACCAGGACACGGCAGAAAGAGACCCAGTACTTC; v_call: TRBV6-5; cdr3_length: 14; clone_size: .; d_call: .; j_call: TRBJ2-5
cdr3_aa: CASSERGGNTEAFF; cdr3_nt: TGTGCCAGCAGTGAAAGGGGGGGGAACACTGAAGCTTTCTTT; v_call: TRBV6-1; cdr3_length: 14; clone_size: .; d_call: .; j_call: TRBJ1-1
cdr3_aa: CASSLVRRGHGYTF; cdr3_nt: TGTGCCAGCAGCTTGGTACGCAGGGGTCATGGCTACACCTTC; v_call: TRBV5-6; cdr3_length: 14; clone_size: .; d_call: .; j_call: TRBJ1-2
cdr3_aa: CASSSGQVDNSPLHF; cdr3_nt: TGTGCCAGCAGCTCTGGACAGGTAGATAATTCACCCCTCCACTTT; v_call: TRBV5-4; cdr3_length: 15; clone_size: few; d_call: TRBD1; j_call: TRBJ1-6
cdr3_aa: CASSQQGYNTEAFF; cdr3_nt: TGTGCCAGCAGTCAACAGGGTTACAACACTGAAGCTTTCTTT; v_call: TRBV6-2/TRBV6-3; cdr3_length: 14; clone_size: .; d_call: .; j_call: TRBJ1-1
cdr3_aa: CASGRDSQYSPLHF; cdr3_nt: TGTGCTAGTGGGCGGGACAGTCAGTATTCACCCCTCCACTTT; v_call: TRBV12-5; cdr3_length: 14; clone_size: .; d_call: TRBD1; j_call: TRBJ1-6
cdr3_aa: CASSFDRGLLHITEAFF; cdr3_nt: TGTGCCAGCAGTTTCGACAGGGGGCTTTTACATATTACTGAAGCTTTCTTT; v_call: TRBV27; cdr3_length: 17; clone_size: .; d_call: TRBD1; j_call: TRBJ1-1
cdr3_aa: CASSGRDSSYEQYF; cdr3_nt: TGTGCCAGCAGCGGTCGGGACAGTTCCTACGAGCAGTACTTC; v_call: TRBV11-2; cdr3_length: 14; clone_size: .; d_call: TRBD1; j_call: TRBJ2-7
cdr3_aa: CASRGTGQGNTIYF; cdr3_nt: TGTGCCAGCAGGGGGACAGGTCAAGGAAACACCATATATTTT; v_call: TRBV27; cdr3_length: 14; clone_size: .; d_call: TRBD1; j_call: TRBJ1-3
cdr3_aa: CASSIGQGALGANVLTF; cdr3_nt: TGTGCCAGTAGTATAGGCCAGGGGGCGCTGGGGGCCAACGTCCTGACTTTC; v_call: TRBV19; cdr3_length: 17; clone_size: .; d_call: TRBD1; j_call: TRBJ2-6
cdr3_aa: CASRIASGGAETQYF; cdr3_nt: TGTGCCAGCAGGATCGCCTCGGGGGGCGCGGAGACCCAGTACTTC; v_call: TRBV27; cdr3_length: 15; clone_size: .; d_call: .; j_call: TRBJ2-5
cdr3_aa: CATSQYNEQFF; cdr3_nt: TGTGCCACCTCGCAGTACAATGAGCAGTTCTTC; v_call: TRBV24-1; cdr3_length: 11; clone_size: .; d_call: .; j_call: TRBJ2-1
cdr3_aa: CASSLYSTNTEAFF; cdr3_nt: TGTGCCAGCAGCTTATACAGTACGAACACTGAAGCTTTCTTT; v_call: TRBV7-2; cdr3_length: 14; clone_size: .; d_call: .; j_call: TRBJ1-1
cdr3_aa: CASSILYGTGRTGELFF; cdr3_nt: TGTGCCAGTAGTATACTATACGGGACAGGGAGGACCGGGGAGCTGTTTTTT; v_call: TRBV19; cdr3_length: 17; clone_size: .; d_call: TRBD1; j_call: TRBJ2-2
cdr3_aa: CASSSSGSSYEQYF; cdr3_nt: TGTGCCAGCAGCTCTAGCGGGAGCTCCTACGAGCAGTACTTC; v_call: TRBV7-2; cdr3_length: 14; clone_size: .; d_call: TRBD2; j_call: TRBJ2-7
cdr3_aa: CASSDRPGIEQYF; cdr3_nt: TGTGCCAGCAGCGACCGTCCAGGGATCGAGCAGTACTTC; v_call: TRBV7-3; cdr3_length: 13; clone_size: .; d_call: .; j_call: TRBJ2-7
cdr3_aa: CASSPALLGQGYEQYF; cdr3_nt: TGTGCCAGCAGCCCCGCCCTGCTGGGACAGGGTTACGAGCAGTACTTC; v_call: TRBV7-7; cdr3_length: 16; clone_size: .; d_call: TRBD1; j_call: TRBJ2-7
cdr3_aa: CASSPRSGVEGGEKLFF; cdr3_nt: TGTGCCAGCAGCCCCCGATCCGGGGTTGAGGGAGGGGAAAAACTGTTTTTT; v_call: TRBV3-1/TRBV3-2; cdr3_length: 17; clone_size: once; d_call: .; j_call: TRBJ1-4
cdr3_aa: CASSSWATDTQYF; cdr3_nt: TGTGCCAGCAGTTCCTGGGCGACAGATACGCAGTATTTT; v_call: TRBV27; cdr3_length: 13; clone_size: .; d_call: .; j_call: TRBJ2-3
cdr3_aa: CASSLVPTGTDTQYF; cdr3_nt: TGCGCCAGCAGCTTGGTTCCGACAGGCACAGATACGCAGTATTTT; v_call: TRBV5-1; cdr3_length: 15; clone_size: .; d_call: .; j_call: TRBJ2-3
cdr3_aa: CASSVELAALTDTQYF; cdr3_nt: TGTGCCAGCAGTGTGGAACTAGCGGCCCTCACAGATACGCAGTATTTT; v_call: TRBV25-1; cdr3_length: 16; clone_size: .; d_call: TRBD2; j_call: TRBJ2-3
cdr3_aa: CASSFSSGANVLTF; cdr3_nt: TGTGCCAGCAGCTTCTCTTCTGGGGCCAACGTCCTGACTTTC; v_call: TRBV11-2; cdr3_length: 14; clone_size: .; d_call: .; j_call: TRBJ2-6
cdr3_aa: CSVSRGNNQPQHF; cdr3_nt: TGCAGCGTTTCCAGGGGCAACAATCAGCCCCAGCATTTT; v_call: TRBV29-1; cdr3_length: 13; clone_size: .; d_call: .; j_call: TRBJ1-5
cdr3_aa: CASSYGASGTETQYF; cdr3_nt: TGTGCCAGCAGCTACGGGGCTAGCGGGACGGAGACCCAGTACTTC; v_call: TRBV7-9; cdr3_length: 15; clone_size: .; d_call: TRBD2; j_call: TRBJ2-5
cdr3_aa: CASSRLTVHSGGASNEQFF; cdr3_nt: TGCGCCAGCAGCCGCCTCACGGTTCATAGCGGGGGGGCTAGTAATGAGCAGTTCTTC; v_call: TRBV4-1; cdr3_length: 19; clone_size: .; d_call: TRBD2; j_call: TRBJ2-1
cdr3_aa: CATGLAGEETQYF; cdr3_nt: TGTGCCACAGGACTAGCGGGAGAAGAGACCCAGTACTTC; v_call: TRBV10-3; cdr3_length: 13; clone_size: .; d_call: TRBD2; j_call: TRBJ2-5
cdr3_aa: CAISESGWVRAEAFF; cdr3_nt: TGTGCCATCAGTGAGTCGGGGTGGGTGCGGGCTGAAGCTTTCTTT; v_call: TRBV10-3; cdr3_length: 15; clone_size: .; d_call: .; j_call: TRBJ1-1